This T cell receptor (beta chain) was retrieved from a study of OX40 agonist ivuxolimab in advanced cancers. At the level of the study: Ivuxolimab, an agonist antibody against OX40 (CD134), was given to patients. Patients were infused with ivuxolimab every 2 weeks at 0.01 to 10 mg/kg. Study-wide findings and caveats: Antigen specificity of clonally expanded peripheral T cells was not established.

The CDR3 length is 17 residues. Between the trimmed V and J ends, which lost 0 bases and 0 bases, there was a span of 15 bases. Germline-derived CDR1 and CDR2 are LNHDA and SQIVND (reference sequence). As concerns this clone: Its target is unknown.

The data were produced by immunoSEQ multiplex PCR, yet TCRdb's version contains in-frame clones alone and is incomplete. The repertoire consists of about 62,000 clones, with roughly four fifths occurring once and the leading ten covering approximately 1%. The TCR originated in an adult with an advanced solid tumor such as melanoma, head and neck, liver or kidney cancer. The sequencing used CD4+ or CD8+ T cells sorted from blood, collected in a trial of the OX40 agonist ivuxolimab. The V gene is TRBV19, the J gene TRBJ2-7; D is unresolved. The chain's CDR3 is CASSIERFLPSSYEQYF. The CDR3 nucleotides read TGTGCCAGTAGTATAGAGCGATTCCTTCCGAGCTCCTACGAGCAGTACTTC.